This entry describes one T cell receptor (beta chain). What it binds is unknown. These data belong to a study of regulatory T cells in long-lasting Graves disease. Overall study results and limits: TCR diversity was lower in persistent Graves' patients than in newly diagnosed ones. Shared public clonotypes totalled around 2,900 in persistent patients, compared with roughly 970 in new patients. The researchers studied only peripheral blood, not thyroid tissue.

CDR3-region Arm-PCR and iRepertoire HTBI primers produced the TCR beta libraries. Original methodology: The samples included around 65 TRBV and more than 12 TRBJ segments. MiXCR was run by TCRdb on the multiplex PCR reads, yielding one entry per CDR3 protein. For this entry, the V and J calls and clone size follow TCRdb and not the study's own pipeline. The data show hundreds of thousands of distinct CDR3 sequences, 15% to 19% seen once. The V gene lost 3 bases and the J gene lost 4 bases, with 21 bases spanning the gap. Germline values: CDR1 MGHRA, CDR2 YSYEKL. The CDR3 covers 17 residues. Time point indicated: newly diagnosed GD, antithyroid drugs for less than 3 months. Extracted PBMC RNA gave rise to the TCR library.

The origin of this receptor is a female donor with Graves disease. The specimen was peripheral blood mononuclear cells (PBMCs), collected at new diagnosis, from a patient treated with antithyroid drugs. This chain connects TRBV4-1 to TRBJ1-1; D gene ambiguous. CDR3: CASSQTALRQEGTEAFF. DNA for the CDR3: TGCGCCAGCAGCCAGACCGCTTTACGGCAGGAGGGCACTGAAGCTTTCTTT.